The clone carrying this T cell receptor beta chain came up a few times. Its antigen is still unknown. A read error may be the cause here, since a much bigger clone is one base away. Genomic DNA was employed as the template in profiling TCR beta VDJ and CDR3. TCRdb re-called the reads through MiXCR, storing one row per CDR3 protein. This table holds some 140,000 distinct CDR3 sequences, around half found once. Flow cytometry had shown expanded CD8+CD57+ cells in the patients chosen for sequencing. Patients, without exception, had severe acquired aplastic anemia. This sample stems from a study of CD8+CD57+ T cells in acquired aplastic anemia. Whole-study context: Quantities of DNA derived from sorted CD4+ and CD8+ cells averaged roughly 3 ug. Study results and limitations: A significant difference in CD8+ Simpson's diversity between patients and controls was not found.

CDR1 SQVTM and CDR2 ANQGSEA come from the germline V gene. The ends were cut back, 3 bases at V and 10 bases at J, with 9 bases in the middle. There are 10 residues in the CDR3. The sequence was collected from a human donor with aplastic anemia. The specimen sequenced was sorted CD4+, CD8+, or CD8+CD57+ T cells (not recorded which) from PBMCs. V gene TRBV29-1 combines with J gene TRBJ1-1, with a possible D match to TRBD1 (5 bases). The CDR3 DNA reads TGCAGCGTTGAGTTGGGGACAGCTTTCTTT. Amino acid sequence: CSVELGTAFF.